What follows is one TCR beta chain and its context. The target of this receptor is not known. Base-call qualities are not available, and no considerably larger clone is one nucleotide away. Using the deep immunoSEQ assay, TCR CDR3 regions were amplified from genomic DNA by multiplex PCR. For each cell subset, the extracted genomic DNA was distributed evenly across all wells of several immunoSEQ 96-well plates, and each plate served as one replicate. For sorted subsets, each replicate PCR was loaded with 200 ng genomic DNA, equivalent to approximately 33,000 T cell genomes. Purified libraries were measured with a Qubit 3.0 fluorometer, size-checked on a Bioanalyzer 2100, and measured again with the KAPA Library Quantification kit. A separate single-read 150-cycle Illumina NextSeq 550 flow cell was used to sequence each immunoSEQ 96-well plate. The study's processing was this. Because the immunoSEQ output held only junctional sequences and lacked quality scores, the filtering could not match the filtering applied to full-length reads. To assign V/J genes and CDR3, sequences were annotated using PyIR, a Python wrapper for IgBLAST v1.9, with IMGT germline references. Reads with weak V/J assignments (E-value above 1e-6), missing CDR3, stop codons, out-of-frame junctions, or ambiguous translated residues were removed. A V3J clonotype was defined by an identical inferred V gene, J gene, and CDR3 amino acid sequence. Percentage overlap between repertoires was calculated by dividing the number of shared unique clonotypes by the size of the smaller repertoire. Richness of each repertoire was evaluated using RTK rarefaction, the Chao1 estimator, and Recon v2.1 estimates of unobserved clonotypes. Generation probabilities for all TCRbeta clonotypes obtained by the gDNA method from a handful of donors were computed using OLGA. The immuneACCESS repertoire file appears here via TCRdb, limited to in-frame rearrangements. These files lack a portion of the clones; in checked studies, under half of the deficit traces to unresolved V genes, and the cause of the others is not known. V, J and clone size derive from that table, while D and trimming were established from the DNA sequence. The sample has some 2.3 million clones on record, over 85% of them singletons. The top ten constitute about 0.39% of the sample.

The source of the sample is a study of shared clonotypes between healthy human individuals (dated by TCRdb to the early 2020s). Study-level background: The cohort included three men and two women between 18 and 49 years of age. Each donor's leukapheresis produced roughly between roughly 0.94 and 9.5 billion PBMCs. Different laboratories and diverse techniques were used to prepare libraries and sequence TCR repertoires, to increase sequencing depth and limit assay-specific biases. To estimate repertoire size and how much clonotype sharing occurs between individuals, the study deeply sequenced the blood TCR repertoires of 5 or 6 healthy adults. For each donor, CD4 naive and CD4 memory were each run on three plates, CD8 naive on two plates, and CD8 memory on one plate. Broad study findings and their caveats: When several donors were compared, the shared fraction of clonotypes was about 5% for naive CD4, around 3.6% for naive CD8, roughly 2.5% for memory CD4, and 0.4% for memory CD8. The small number of donors limited the genetic and exposure-history diversity represented. Rarefaction of sorted-subset datasets indicated incomplete sequencing despite the large sequencing depth. Only blood was sampled, and tissue TCR repertoires likely differ from those in blood. Naive subsets generally had larger estimated clonotype richness than memory subsets did. Pairwise subsampling led to the expectation that sequencing depth would affect the degree of clonotype sharing among donors. Compared with non-shared clonotypes, the clonotypes found in all four sorted-subset donors had higher generation probabilities.

Donors were healthy HIV-negative adults with no recently reported acute infections or vaccinations. Every donor was a Caucasian adult living in Nashville, Tennessee, USA. CD4+ T cells were enriched by magnetic negative selection; naive cells were then positively selected on CD45RA, and the negative fraction formed the memory subset. Blood was collected by leukapheresis, and PBMCs were isolated by Ficoll-Histopaque density gradient centrifugation and then cryopreserved in liquid nitrogen vapor phase. Analytical flow cytometry was used to check the purity and quantity of each magnetically sorted T cell population. Genomic DNA was isolated from every sorted fraction and measured by UV absorbance on a Nanodrop 2000c. Reading the germline V gene (reference sequence) gives CDR1 MNHEY and CDR2 SMNVEV. V is reduced by 4 bases and J by 0 bases, leaving a spacing of 11 bases between them. The CDR3 has 15 amino acids, counting the end cysteine and phenylalanine. Of the read, only the CDR3 DNA is kept; its 45 bases are in frame from base 1.

Input material: naive CD4+ T cells from PBMCs. Reading the label with the study, this specimen's cell subset or site is: CD45RA+ positively selected. The sequence joins TRBV27 to TRBJ2-3; no D gene can be assigned with confidence. The clonotype was recovered from a man younger than 30 in good health. Some clones in this sample may be carry-over from other donors' samples. The bases read TGTGCCAGCAGTTCCCCCCCGGGCAGCACAGATACGCAGTATTTT. Translated, this is CASSSPPGSTDTQYF.